This TCR beta chain was documented in a study of blood T cell repertoires in COVID-19. Study-level information: COVID-19 samples collected from the United States, Italy and Spain covered acute and convalescent phases.

Sequencing was performed with immunoSEQ multiplex PCR; in TCRdb, only in-frame clones are kept and a portion is missing. The sample has 180,000 or so clones; around 86% are singletons. The CDR3 covers 20 residues. J is TRBJ2-6 and V is TRBV12-2; TRBD2 is the table's D call, not checked against the DNA. TRBV12-2 corresponds to a pseudogene. Sequenced input: peripheral blood. This TCR was sampled from an elderly woman in a cohort sampled during active or convalescent COVID-19. The CDR3 bases are TGTGCAAGTCGCTCAGCAGGGGCGGGGGATCTCAGAAGTGGGGCCAACGTCCTGACTTTC. Residues: CASRSAGAGDLRSGANVLTF.